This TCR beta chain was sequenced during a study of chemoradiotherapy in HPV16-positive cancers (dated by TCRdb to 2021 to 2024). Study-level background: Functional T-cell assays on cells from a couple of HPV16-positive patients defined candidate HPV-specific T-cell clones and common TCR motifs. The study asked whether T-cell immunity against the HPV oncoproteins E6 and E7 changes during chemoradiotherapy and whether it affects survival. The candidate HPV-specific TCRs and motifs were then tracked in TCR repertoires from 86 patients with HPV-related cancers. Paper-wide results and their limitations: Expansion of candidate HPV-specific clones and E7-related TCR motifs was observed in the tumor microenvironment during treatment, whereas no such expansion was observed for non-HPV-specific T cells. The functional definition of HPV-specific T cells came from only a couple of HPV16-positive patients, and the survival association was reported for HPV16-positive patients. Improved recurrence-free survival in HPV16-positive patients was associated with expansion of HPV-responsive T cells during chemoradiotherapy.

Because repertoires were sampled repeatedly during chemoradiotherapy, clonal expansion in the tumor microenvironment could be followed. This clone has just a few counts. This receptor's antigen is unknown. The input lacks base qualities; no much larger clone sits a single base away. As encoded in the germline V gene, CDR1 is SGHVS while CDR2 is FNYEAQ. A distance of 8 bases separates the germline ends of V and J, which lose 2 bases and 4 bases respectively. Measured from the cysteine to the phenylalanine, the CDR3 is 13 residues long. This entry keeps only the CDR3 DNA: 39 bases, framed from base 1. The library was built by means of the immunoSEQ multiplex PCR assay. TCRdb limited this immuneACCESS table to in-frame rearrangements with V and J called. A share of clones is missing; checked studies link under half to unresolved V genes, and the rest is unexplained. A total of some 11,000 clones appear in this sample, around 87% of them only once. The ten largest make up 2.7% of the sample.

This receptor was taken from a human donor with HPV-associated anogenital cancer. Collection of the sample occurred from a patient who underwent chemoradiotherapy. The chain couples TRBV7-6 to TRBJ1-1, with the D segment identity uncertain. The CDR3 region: CASSLNKVTEAFF. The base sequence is TGTGCCAGCAGCTTAAATAAGGTCACTGAAGCTTTCTTT.